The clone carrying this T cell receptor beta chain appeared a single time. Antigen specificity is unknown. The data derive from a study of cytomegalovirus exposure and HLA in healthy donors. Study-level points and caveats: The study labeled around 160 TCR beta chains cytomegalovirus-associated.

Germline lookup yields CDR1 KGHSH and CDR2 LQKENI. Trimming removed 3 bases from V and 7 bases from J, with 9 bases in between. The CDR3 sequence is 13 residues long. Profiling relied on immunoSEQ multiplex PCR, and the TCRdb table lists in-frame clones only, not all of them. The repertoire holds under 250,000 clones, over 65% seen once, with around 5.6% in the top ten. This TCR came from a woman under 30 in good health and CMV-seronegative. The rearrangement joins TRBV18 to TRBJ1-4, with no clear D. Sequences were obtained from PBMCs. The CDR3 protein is CASSPPGSEKLFF. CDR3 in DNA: TGTGCCAGCTCACCTCCGGGGAGTGAAAAACTGTTTTTT.